The rows below give T cell receptor beta chains drawn from one sample of a study of read filtering for tumor transcriptome and immune sequencing. TCRdb re-called the reads with MiXCR, one entry per CDR3 protein. This repertoire shows about 38,000 distinct CDR3 sequences, 12% to 15% found once; its top ten account for about 17%. Sequencing was carried out using a population of CD138-negative cells sorted from bone marrow. The source of these receptors is a donor aged 40 or over with multiple myeloma. Both conserved end residues are part of each CDR3. D genes are given only for firm matches. The size field is filled for only some rows; it gives once, few, many or a size class.

len	d_gene	v_gene	abundance	j_gene	CDR3aa	CDR3nt
16	TRBD2	TRBV7-2	many	TRBJ2-1	CASSTKAGGGYNEQFF	TGTGCCAGCAGCACAAAAGCGGGGGGGGGATACAATGAGCAGTTCTTC
12	TRBD1	TRBV2	NA	TRBJ1-2	CASKDREYGYTF	TGTGCCAGCAAGGACAGGGAGTATGGCTACACCTTC
15	NA	TRBV7-9	NA	TRBJ2-1	CASSFTGSGHNEQLF	TGTGCCAGCAGCTTTACAGGGAGCGGGCACAATGAGCAGCTCTTC
14	NA	TRBV5-1	many	TRBJ2-7	CASSLRAGTYEQYF	TGCGCCAGCAGCTTACGTGCGGGGACCTACGAGCAGTACTTC
15	NA	TRBV7-9	NA	TRBJ1-4	CASSLGSGDNEKLFF	TGTGCCAGCAGCTTAGGGTCTGGGGATAATGAAAAACTGTTTTTT
14	NA	TRBV10-3	many	TRBJ1-2	CAISETGDNYGYTF	TGTGCCATCAGTGAGACAGGTGACAACTATGGCTACACCTTC
12	NA	TRBV10-3	many	TRBJ1-1	CAIGMDNTEAFF	TGTGCCATCGGTATGGATAACACTGAAGCTTTCTTT
15	TRBD1	TRBV20-1	many	TRBJ2-7	CSAPPGQGNLYEQYF	TGCAGTGCTCCCCCGGGACAGGGGAATCTCTACGAGCAGTACTTC
15	TRBD2	TRBV4-1	many	TRBJ2-3	CASSSPGLATDTQYF	TGCGCCAGCAGCTCGCCGGGACTAGCAACAGATACGCAGTATTTT
15	TRBD1	TRBV18	many	TRBJ1-5	CASSPRTGWDQPQHF	TGTGCCAGCTCACCCAGGACAGGGTGGGATCAGCCCCAGCATTTT
13	NA	TRBV27	many	TRBJ2-1	CASSLYLYNEQFF	TGTGCCAGCAGTTTGTACCTTTACAATGAGCAGTTCTTC
16	NA	TRBV7-9	many	TRBJ2-7	CASSFVSSDNSYEQYF	TGTGCCAGCAGCTTTGTCTCTAGCGACAACTCCTACGAGCAGTACTTC
15	TRBD2	TRBV20-1	NA	TRBJ2-1	CSAREGDYYYNGQFF	TGCAGTGCTAGAGAAGGGGACTATTACTACAATGGGCAGTTCTTC
13	TRBD2	TRBV10-3	NA	TRBJ2-5	CAISTGLQETQYF	TGTGCCATCAGTACGGGACTACAAGAGACCCAGTACTTC
13	NA	TRBV4-1	many	TRBJ2-3	CASSHPGTDTQYF	TGTGCCAGCAGCCACCCAGGGACAGATACGCAGTATTTT
14	NA	TRBV10-3	many	TRBJ1-2	CAISEDYRVGGYTF	TGTGCCATCAGTGAAGACTACAGGGTCGGGGGCTACACCTTC
16	TRBD1	TRBV6-1	NA	TRBJ1-1	CASSDADRVWDTEAFF	TGTGCCAGCAGTGACGCGGACAGGGTCTGGGACACTGAAGCTTTCTTT
15	TRBD2	TRBV20-1	many	TRBJ2-1	CSATSGLAVYNEQFF	TGCAGTGCTACCTCGGGACTAGCGGTCTACAATGAGCAGTTCTTC
13	NA	TRBV6-1	many	TRBJ1-2	CASSWGSTYGYTF	TGTGCCAGCAGCTGGGGGTCTACTTATGGCTACACCTTC
16	NA	TRBV20-1	many	TRBJ1-1	CSASGGGAGRNTEAFF	TGCAGCGCCAGTGGCGGGGGGGCAGGTCGGAACACTGAAGCTTTCTTT
14	NA	TRBV19	many	TRBJ2-2	CASSIGGDTGELFF	TGTGCCAGTAGTATAGGCGGAGACACCGGGGAGCTGTTTTTT
16	TRBD2	TRBV7-9	many	TRBJ2-4	CASRTSGGSTGDIQYF	TGTGCCAGCAGGACTAGCGGGGGATCTACTGGGGACATTCAGTACTTC
17	NA	TRBV19	many	TRBJ1-5	CASKVRPGLVQDQPQHF	TGTGCCAGTAAAGTCAGGCCGGGTTTGGTCCAGGATCAGCCCCAGCATTTT
13	NA	TRBV18	many	TRBJ1-5	CASSGQKDQPQHF	TGTGCCAGCTCAGGGCAAAAAGATCAGCCCCAGCATTTT
16	TRBD1	TRBV12-3/TRBV12-4	many	TRBJ2-3	CASSTNRGASGDTQYF	TGTGCCAGCAGTACAAACAGGGGAGCCTCGGGAGATACGCAGTATTTT
13	NA	TRBV7-9	many	TRBJ2-1	CASSLGRANEQFF	TGTGCCAGCAGCTTAGGTAGGGCCAATGAGCAGTTCTTC
14	NA	TRBV7-2	many	TRBJ1-1	CASSRSWDVTEAFF	TGTGCCAGCAGCCGGTCTTGGGACGTCACTGAAGCTTTCTTT
14	NA	TRBV20-1	many	TRBJ1-1	CSAREGTGNTEAFF	TGCAGTGCTAGAGAGGGGACTGGGAACACTGAAGCTTTCTTT
17	TRBD2	TRBV12-3/TRBV12-4	many	TRBJ2-1	CATTGLAGAGSYNEQFF	TGTGCCACAACGGGACTAGCGGGGGCAGGGTCCTACAATGAGCAGTTCTTC
16	NA	TRBV7-9	many	TRBJ1-5	CASSLESGVGNQPQHF	TGTGCCAGCAGCTTAGAATCGGGTGTTGGCAATCAGCCCCAGCATTTT
15	TRBD1	TRBV7-2	many	TRBJ2-7	CASSFVGTGYYEQYF	TGTGCCAGCAGCTTCGTAGGGACAGGATACTACGAGCAGTACTTC
15	TRBD1	TRBV7-9	many	TRBJ2-7	CASSEPGQGLDEQYF	TGTGCCAGCAGCGAACCGGGACAGGGTTTAGACGAGCAGTACTTC
13	NA	TRBV12-3/TRBV12-4	many	TRBJ2-1	CASRLSSYNEQFF	TGTGCCAGCCGACTGAGCTCCTACAATGAGCAGTTCTTC
14	NA	TRBV28	once	TRBJ1-4	CASRAGRIGEKLVF	TGTGCCAGCAGGGCGGGCAGAATCGGTGAAAAGCTGGTTTTT
13	NA	TRBV18	many	TRBJ2-1	CASSPHQGDEQFF	TGTGCCAGCTCACCCCACCAGGGCGATGAGCAGTTCTTC
14	NA	TRBV5-1	many	TRBJ1-2	CASSLGRTNYGYTF	TGCGCCAGCAGCTTGGGACGAACTAACTATGGCTACACCTTC
14	TRBD1	TRBV12-3/TRBV12-4	many	TRBJ2-3	CASSSRDRADTQYF	TGTGCCAGCAGTTCCCGGGACAGAGCAGATACGCAGTATTTT
12	NA	TRBV29-1	NA	TRBJ2-3	CSVIGSTDTQYF	TGCAGCGTCATCGGGAGCACAGATACGCAGTATTTT
14	NA	TRBV28	many	TRBJ2-4	CASRRPQAKNIQYF	TGTGCCAGCAGACGACCGCAAGCCAAAAACATTCAGTACTTC
15	NA	TRBV3-1	many	TRBJ1-5	CASSQGVYSNQPQHF	TGTGCCAGCAGCCAAGGTGTCTATAGCAATCAGCCCCAGCATTTT
15	TRBD2	TRBV11-2	many	TRBJ2-3	CASSQFSGGTDTQYF	TGTGCCAGCAGCCAGTTTAGCGGGGGCACAGATACGCAGTATTTT
15	TRBD2	TRBV19	many	TRBJ2-7	CASSAGGYAGYEQYF	TGTGCCAGTAGTGCCGGGGGGTACGCTGGTTACGAGCAGTACTTC
15	NA	TRBV4-2	many	TRBJ2-7	CASSHRTGGYYEQYF	TGTGCCAGCAGCCATCGGACAGGAGGGTACTACGAGCAGTACTTC
12	NA	TRBV7-2	many	TRBJ1-4	CASRMSNEKLFF	TGTGCCAGCAGGATGAGTAATGAAAAACTGTTTTTT
13	NA	TRBV14	few	TRBJ1-2	CASSQALDYGYTF	TGTGCCAGCAGCCAAGCATTAGACTATGGCTACACCTTC
11	NA	TRBV10-3	NA	TRBJ2-7	CAISTTGEQYF	TGTGCCATCAGCACTACGGGGGAGCAGTACTTC
14	NA	TRBV19	many	TRBJ1-5	CASTWGSSNQPQHF	TGTGCCAGTACTTGGGGGAGTAGCAATCAGCCCCAGCATTTT
15	NA	TRBV11-2	many	TRBJ2-7	CASSLLLANSYEQYF	TGTGCCAGCAGCTTATTATTGGCCAACTCCTACGAGCAGTACTTC
15	NA	TRBV7-6	many	TRBJ2-5	CASSTDESFAETQYF	TGTGCCAGCAGCACGGACGAGTCCTTCGCAGAGACCCAGTACTTC